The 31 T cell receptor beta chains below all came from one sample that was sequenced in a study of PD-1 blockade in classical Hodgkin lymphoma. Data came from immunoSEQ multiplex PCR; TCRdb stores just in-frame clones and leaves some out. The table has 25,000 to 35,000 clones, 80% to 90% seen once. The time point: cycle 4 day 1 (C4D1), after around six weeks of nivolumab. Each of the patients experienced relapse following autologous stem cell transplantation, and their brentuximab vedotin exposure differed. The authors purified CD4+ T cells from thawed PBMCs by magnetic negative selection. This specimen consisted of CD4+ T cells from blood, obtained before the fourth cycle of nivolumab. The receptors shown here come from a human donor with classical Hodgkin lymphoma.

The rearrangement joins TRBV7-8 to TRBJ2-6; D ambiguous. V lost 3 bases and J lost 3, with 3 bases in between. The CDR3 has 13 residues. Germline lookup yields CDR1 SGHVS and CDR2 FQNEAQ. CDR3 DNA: TGTGCCAGCAGCTTCTTTGGGGCCAACGTCCTGACTTTC. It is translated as CASSFFGANVLTF.

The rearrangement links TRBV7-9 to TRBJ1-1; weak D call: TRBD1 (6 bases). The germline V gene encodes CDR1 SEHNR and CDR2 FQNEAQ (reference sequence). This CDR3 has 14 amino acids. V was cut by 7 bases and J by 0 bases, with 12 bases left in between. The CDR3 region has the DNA TGTGCCAGCACCATTGGGGGCCTGAACACTGAAGCTTTCTTT. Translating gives CASTIGGLNTEAFF.

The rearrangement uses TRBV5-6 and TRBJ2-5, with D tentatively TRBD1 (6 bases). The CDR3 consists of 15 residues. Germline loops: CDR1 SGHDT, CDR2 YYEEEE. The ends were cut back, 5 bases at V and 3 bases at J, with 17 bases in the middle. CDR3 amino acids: CASRPTDRRKETQYF. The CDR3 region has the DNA TGTGCCAGCAGACCAACAGACAGGAGGAAAGAGACCCAGTACTTC.

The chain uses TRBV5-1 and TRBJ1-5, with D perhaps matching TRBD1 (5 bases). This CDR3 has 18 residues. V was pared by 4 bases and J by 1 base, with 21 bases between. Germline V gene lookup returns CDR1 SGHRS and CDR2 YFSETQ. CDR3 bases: TGCGCCAGCAGCGGGGCCGGGTTGAGGGGAAGGAGCAATCAGCCCCAGCATTTT. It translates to CASSGAGLRGRSNQPQHF.

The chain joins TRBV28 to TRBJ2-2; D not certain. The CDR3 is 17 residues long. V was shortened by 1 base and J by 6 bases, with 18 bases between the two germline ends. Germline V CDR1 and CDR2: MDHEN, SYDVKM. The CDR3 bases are TGTGCCAGCAGTTTATACAGACTCGACTCAAGGTCCGGGGAGCTGTTTTTT. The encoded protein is CASSLYRLDSRSGELFF.

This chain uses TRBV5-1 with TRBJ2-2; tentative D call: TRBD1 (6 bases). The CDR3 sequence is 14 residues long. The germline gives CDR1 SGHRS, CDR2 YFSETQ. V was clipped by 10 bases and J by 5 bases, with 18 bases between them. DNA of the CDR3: TGCGCCTCAAGGACAGATTCCTTAACCGGGGAGCTGTTTTTT. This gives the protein CASRTDSLTGELFF.

CDR3 DNA sequence: TGTGCCAGCAGTGACAGCCAGCGGCTGAACACTGAAGCTTTCTTT. It encodes CASSDSQRLNTEAFF. The V and J genes are TRBV28 and TRBJ1-1; D may be TRBD1 (5 bases). The CDR3 totals 15 residues. Per germline, CDR1 MDHEN and CDR2 SYDVKM. Trimming took 5 bases from V and 0 from J, leaving 13 bases between them.

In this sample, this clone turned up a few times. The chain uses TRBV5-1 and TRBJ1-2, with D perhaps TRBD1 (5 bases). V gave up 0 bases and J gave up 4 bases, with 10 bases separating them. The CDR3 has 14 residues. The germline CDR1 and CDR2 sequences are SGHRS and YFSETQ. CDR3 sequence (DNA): TGCGCCAGCAGCTTGGCAGGGATGGGCTATGGCTACACCTTC. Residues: CASSLAGMGYGYTF.

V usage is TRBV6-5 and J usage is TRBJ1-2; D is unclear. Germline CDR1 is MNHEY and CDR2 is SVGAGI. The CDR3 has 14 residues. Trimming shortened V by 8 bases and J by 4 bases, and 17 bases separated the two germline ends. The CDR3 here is CASGLFPQLYGYTF. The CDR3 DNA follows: TGTGCCAGCGGGCTTTTCCCTCAACTCTATGGCTACACCTTC.

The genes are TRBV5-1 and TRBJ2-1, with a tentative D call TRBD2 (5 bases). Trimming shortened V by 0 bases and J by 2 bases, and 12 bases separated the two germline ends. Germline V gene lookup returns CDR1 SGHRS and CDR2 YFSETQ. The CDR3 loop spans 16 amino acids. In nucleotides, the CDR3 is TGCGCCAGCAGCTTGGAGGCCGGGGTCGCCTACAATGAGCAGTTCTTC. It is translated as CASSLEAGVAYNEQFF.

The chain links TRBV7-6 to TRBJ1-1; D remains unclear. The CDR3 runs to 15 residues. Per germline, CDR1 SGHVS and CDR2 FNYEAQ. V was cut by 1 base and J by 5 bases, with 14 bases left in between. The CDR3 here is CASSLGHPDRTEAFF. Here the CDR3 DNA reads TGTGCCAGCAGCTTAGGACACCCAGATAGGACTGAAGCTTTCTTT. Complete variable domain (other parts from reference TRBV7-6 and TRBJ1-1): GAGVSQSPRYKVTKRGQDVALRCDPISGHVSLYWYRQALGQGPEFLTYFNYEAQQDKSGLPNDRFSAERPEGSISTLTIQRTEQRDSAMYRCASSLGHPDRTEAFFGQGTRLTVV.

CDR3 DNA: TGCGCCAGCAGCTTGGATTCAGGGGCCGGAAACACCATATATTTT. Protein product: CASSLDSGAGNTIYF. The chain couples TRBV5-1 to TRBJ1-3, with D possibly matching TRBD1 (6 bases). The V and J ends lost 0 bases and 4 bases respectively, with 11 bases between them. This CDR3 spans 15 amino acids. Germline values: CDR1 SGHRS, CDR2 YFSETQ.

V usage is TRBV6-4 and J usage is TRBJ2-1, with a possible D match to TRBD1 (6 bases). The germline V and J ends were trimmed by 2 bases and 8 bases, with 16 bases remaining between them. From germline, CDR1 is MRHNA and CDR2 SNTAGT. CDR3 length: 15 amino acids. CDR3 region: CASSDNWQGQDEQFF. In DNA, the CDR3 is TGTGCCAGCAGTGACAATTGGCAGGGGCAGGATGAGCAGTTCTTC.

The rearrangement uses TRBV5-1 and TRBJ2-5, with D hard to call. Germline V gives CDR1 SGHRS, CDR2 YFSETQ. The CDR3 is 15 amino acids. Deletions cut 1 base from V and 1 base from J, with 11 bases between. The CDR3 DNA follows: TGCGCCAGCAGCTTGTCATCGGCCAGCCAAGAGACCCAGTACTTC. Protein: CASSLSSASQETQYF.

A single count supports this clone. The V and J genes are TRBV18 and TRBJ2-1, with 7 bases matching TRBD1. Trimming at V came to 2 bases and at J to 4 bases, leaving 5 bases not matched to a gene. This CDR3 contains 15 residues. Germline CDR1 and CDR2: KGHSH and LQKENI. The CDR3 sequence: CASSPKEGQYNEQFF. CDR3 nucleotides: TGTGCCAGCTCACCAAAAGAGGGACAGTACAATGAGCAGTTCTTC. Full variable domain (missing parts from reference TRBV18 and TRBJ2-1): NAGVMQNPRHLVRRRGQEARLRCSPMKGHSHVYWYRQLPEEGLKFMVYLQKENIIDESGMPKERFSAEFPKEGPSILRIQQVVRGDSAAYFCASSPKEGQYNEQFFGPGTRLTVL.

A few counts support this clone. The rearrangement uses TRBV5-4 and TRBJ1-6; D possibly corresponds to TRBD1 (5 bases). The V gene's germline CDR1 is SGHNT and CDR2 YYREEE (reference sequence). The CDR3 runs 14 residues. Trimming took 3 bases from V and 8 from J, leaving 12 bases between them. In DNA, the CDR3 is TGTGCCAGCAGCTCCTTTGGGGGATATTCACCCCTCCACTTT. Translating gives CASSSFGGYSPLHF.

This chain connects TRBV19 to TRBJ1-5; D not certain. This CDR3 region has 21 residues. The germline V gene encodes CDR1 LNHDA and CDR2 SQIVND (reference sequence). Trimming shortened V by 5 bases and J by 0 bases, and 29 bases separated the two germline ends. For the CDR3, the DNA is TGTGCCAGTAGTCCCTTCAAACTCTTGAGCCCCCGTACAACTAGCAATCAGCCCCAGCATTTT. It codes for CASSPFKLLSPRTTSNQPQHF.

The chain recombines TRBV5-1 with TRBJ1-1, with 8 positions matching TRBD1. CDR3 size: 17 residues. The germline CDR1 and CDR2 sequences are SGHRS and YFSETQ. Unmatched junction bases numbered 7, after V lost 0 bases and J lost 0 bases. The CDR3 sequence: CASSLAGTGRVNTEAFF. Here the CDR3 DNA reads TGCGCCAGCAGCTTGGCCGGGACAGGCCGTGTGAACACTGAAGCTTTCTTT.

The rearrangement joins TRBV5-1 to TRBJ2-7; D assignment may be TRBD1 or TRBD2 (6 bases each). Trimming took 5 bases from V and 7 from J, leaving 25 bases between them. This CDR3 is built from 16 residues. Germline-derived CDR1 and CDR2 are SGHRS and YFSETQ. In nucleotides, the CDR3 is TGCGCCAGCAGTATGAGAGGAGGGGGGTTTGCTGGAGAGCAGTACTTC. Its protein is CASSMRGGGFAGEQYF.

CDR3 protein: CASRGGTAPESSSYNEQFF. The CDR3 region has the DNA TGCGCCAGCAGGGGGGGGACTGCGCCCGAATCGAGCTCCTACAATGAGCAGTTCTTC. The chain employs TRBV5-1 and TRBJ2-1; TRBD2 matches at 7 bases. The CDR3 contains 19 residues. V lost 5 bases, J lost 0 bases, and 17 bases stayed unmatched. Germline-derived CDR1 and CDR2 are SGHRS and YFSETQ.

The DNA for the CDR3 is TGCGCCAGCAGTCACTCAGGGGACAGAACTTACAATGAGCAGTTCTTC. This codes for CASSHSGDRTYNEQFF. V and J are TRBV23-1 and TRBJ2-1; 7 bases agree with TRBD1. TRBV23-1 is flagged as an ORF with uncertain function. J gave up 4 bases and V 3 bases, and 9 bases lay outside the gene matches. CDR3 length equals 16 residues.

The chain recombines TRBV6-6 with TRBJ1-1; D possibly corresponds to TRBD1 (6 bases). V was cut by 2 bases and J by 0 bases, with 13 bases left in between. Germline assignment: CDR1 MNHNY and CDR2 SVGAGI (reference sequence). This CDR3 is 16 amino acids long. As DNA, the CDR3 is TGTGCCAGCAGTTACCCAACAGGGCCGATGAACACTGAAGCTTTCTTT. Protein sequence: CASSYPTGPMNTEAFF.

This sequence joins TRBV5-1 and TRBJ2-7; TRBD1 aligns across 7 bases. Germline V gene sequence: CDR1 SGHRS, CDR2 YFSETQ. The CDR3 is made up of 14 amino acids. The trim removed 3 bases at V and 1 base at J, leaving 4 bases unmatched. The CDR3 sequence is CASSSPGQSYEQYF. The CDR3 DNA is TGCGCCAGCAGCTCCCCGGGACAGTCCTACGAGCAGTACTTC.

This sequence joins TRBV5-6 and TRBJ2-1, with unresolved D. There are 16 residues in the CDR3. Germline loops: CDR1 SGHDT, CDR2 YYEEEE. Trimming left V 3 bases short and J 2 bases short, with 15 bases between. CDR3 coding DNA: TGTGCCAGCAGCTCAGACCTAGGAGCGACCTACAATGAGCAGTTCTTC. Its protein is CASSSDLGATYNEQFF.

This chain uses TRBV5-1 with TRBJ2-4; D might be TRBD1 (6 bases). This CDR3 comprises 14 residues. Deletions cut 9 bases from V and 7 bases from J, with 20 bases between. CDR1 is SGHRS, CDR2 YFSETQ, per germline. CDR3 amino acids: CATTSGTPINIQYF. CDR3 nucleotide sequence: TGCGCCACTACATCCGGGACACCGATCAACATTCAGTACTTC.

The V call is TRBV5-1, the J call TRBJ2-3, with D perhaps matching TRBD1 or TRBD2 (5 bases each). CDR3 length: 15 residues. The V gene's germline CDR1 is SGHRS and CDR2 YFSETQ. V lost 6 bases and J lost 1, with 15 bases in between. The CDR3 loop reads CASTLGDAGTDTQYF. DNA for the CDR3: TGCGCCAGCACCCTAGGGGACGCGGGCACAGATACGCAGTATTTT.

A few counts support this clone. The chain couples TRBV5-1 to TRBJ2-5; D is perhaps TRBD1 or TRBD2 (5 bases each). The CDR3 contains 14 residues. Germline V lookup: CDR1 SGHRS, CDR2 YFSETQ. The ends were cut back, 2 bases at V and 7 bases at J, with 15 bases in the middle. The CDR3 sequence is CASSLRDGAATQYF. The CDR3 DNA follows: TGCGCCAGCAGCTTACGGGACGGCGCAGCGACCCAGTACTTC.

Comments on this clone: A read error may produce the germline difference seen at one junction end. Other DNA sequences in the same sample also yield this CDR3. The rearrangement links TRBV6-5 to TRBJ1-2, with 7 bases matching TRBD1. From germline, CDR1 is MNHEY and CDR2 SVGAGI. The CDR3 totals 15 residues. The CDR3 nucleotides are TGTGCAAGCAGTTACTCGATCAGGGGGAGCTATGGCTACACCTTC. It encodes CASSYSIRGSYGYTF.

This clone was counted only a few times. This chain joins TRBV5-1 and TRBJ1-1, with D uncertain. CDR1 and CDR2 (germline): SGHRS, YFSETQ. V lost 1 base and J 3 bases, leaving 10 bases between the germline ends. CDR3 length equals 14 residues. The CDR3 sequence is CASSLTVSYTEAFF. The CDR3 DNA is TGCGCCAGCAGCTTGACGGTTTCGTACACTGAAGCTTTCTTT. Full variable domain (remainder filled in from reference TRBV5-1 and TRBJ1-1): KAGVTQTPRYLIKTRGQQVTLSCSPISGHRSVSWYQQTPGQGLQFLFEYFSETQRNKGNFPGRFSGRQFSNSRSEMNVSTLELGDSALYLCASSLTVSYTEAFFGQGTRLTVV.

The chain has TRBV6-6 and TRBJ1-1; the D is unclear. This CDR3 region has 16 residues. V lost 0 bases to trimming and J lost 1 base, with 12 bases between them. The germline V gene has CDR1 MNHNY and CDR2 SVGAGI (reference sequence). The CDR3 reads CASSYSILGKNTEAFF. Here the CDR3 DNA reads TGTGCCAGCAGTTACTCGATATTGGGGAAGAACACTGAAGCTTTCTTT.

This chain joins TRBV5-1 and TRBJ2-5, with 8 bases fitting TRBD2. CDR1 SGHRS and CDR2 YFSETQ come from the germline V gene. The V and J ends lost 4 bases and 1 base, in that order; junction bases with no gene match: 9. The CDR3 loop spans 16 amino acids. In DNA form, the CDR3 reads TGCGCCAGCAGCCCGGGGGGGGCAGGGATCCAAGAGACCCAGTACTTC. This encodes CASSPGGAGIQETQYF.